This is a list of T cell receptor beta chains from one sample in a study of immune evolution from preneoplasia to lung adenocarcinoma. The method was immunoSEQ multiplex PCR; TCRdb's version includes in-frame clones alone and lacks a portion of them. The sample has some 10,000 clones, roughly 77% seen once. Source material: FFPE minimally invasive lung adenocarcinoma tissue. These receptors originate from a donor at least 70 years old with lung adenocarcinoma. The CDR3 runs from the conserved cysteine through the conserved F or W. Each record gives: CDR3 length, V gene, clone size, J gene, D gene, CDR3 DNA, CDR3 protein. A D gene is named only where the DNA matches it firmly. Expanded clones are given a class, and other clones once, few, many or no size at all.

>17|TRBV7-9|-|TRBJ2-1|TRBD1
TGTGCCAGCAGCTTGGGACAGGGGGCTAGCTCCTACAATGAGCAGTTCTTC
CASSLGQGASSYNEQFF
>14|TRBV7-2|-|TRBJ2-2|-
TGTGCCAGCAGCTTAGCGGGCCATCTCCGGGAGCTGTTTTTT
CASSLAGHLRELFF
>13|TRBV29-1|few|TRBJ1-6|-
TGCAGCGTTCGAGACAACTATAATTCACCCCTCCACTTT
CSVRDNYNSPLHF
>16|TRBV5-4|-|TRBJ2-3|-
TGTGCCAGCAGCTTGTTCGTTGGAGGGTTCACAGATACGCAGTATTTT
CASSLFVGGFTDTQYF
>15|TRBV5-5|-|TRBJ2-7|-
TGTGCCAGCAGCGGGTCCTGGGGAAGCTCCTACGAGCAGTACTTC
CASSGSWGSSYEQYF
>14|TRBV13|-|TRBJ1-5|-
TGTGCCAGCAGCTTAGGGGGTCTCCTTCAGCCCCAGCATTTT
CASSLGGLLQPQHF
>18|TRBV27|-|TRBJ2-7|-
TGTGCCAGCAGTGTACAAACGGGCTCGACGCCGCAACGCTACGAGCAGTACTTC
CASSVQTGSTPQRYEQYF
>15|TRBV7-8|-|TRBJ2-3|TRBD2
TGTGCCAGCAGCTCGGGAGGAGGGGGCACAGATACGCAGTATTTT
CASSSGGGGTDTQYF
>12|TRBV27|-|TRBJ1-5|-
TGTGCCAGCAGTCCACTTAATCAGCCCCAGCATTTT
CASSPLNQPQHF
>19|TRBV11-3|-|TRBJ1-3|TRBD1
TGTGCCAGCAGCTTGTTCCAGGACAGGAGCGATCACTCTGGAAACACCATATATTTT
CASSLFQDRSDHSGNTIYF
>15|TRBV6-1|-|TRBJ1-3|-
TGTGCCAGCAGTGAGTACAAGTCCTCTGGAAACACCATATATTTT
CASSEYKSSGNTIYF
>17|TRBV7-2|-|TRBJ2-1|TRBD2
TGTGCCAGCAGCCCGAGGGGGACTAGCGGACCCTACAATGAGCAGTTCTTC
CASSPRGTSGPYNEQFF
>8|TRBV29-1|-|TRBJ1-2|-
TGCAGCGGGGATGGCTACACCTTC
CSGDGYTF
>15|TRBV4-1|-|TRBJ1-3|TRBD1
TGCGCCAGCAGCCAATCGGACAGGTTTGGAAACACCATATATTTT
CASSQSDRFGNTIYF
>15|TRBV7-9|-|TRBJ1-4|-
TGTGCCAGCAGCTTAGCGGAGTCACTTAATGAAAAACTGTTTTTT
CASSLAESLNEKLFF
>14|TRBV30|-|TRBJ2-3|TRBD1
TGTGCCTGGAGGATTGGCGGGACAGGAAATACGCAGTATTTT
CAWRIGGTGNTQYF
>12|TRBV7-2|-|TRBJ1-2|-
TGTGCCAGCAGCCCATTGACTGGAGGCTACACCTTC
CASSPLTGGYTF
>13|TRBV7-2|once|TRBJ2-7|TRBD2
TGTGCCAGCAGTGGGACTACGACCCAAGAGCAGTACTTC
CASSGTTTQEQYF
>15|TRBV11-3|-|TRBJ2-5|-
TGTGCCAGCAGCCCAAAGTCAGGGTATGGGGAGACCCAGTACTTC
CASSPKSGYGETQYF
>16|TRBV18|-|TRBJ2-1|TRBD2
TGTGCCAGCTCACCCCTAGCGGACTACACCTACAATGAGCAGTTCTTC
CASSPLADYTYNEQFF
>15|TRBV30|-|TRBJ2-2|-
TGTGCCTGGAGTTCGAGGGGGGGCCGGACCGGGGAGCTGTTTTTT
CAWSSRGGRTGELFF
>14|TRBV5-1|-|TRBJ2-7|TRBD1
TGCGCCAGCAGCGGAGGACAGGGGGCCTACGAGCAGTACTTC
CASSGGQGAYEQYF
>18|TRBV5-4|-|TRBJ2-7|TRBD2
TGTGCCAGCAGCTTGGACGAGACTAGCGGGACCACCCTCTACGAGCAGTACTTC
CASSLDETSGTTLYEQYF
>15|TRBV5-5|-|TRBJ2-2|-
TGTGCCAGCAGCCCCTTGGACCCGAACACCGGGGAGCTGTTTTTT
CASSPLDPNTGELFF
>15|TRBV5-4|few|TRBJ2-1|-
TGTGCCAGCAGCTTGGAGCTGTCCGTTAACAATGAGCAGTTCTTC
CASSLELSVNNEQFF
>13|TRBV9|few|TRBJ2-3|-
TGTGCCAGCAGCGGGGGGGTCACAGATACGCAGTATTTT
CASSGGVTDTQYF
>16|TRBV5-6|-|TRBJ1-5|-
TGTGCCAGCAGCTTGGGGGGACAAGATAGCAATCAGCCCCAGCATTTT
CASSLGGQDSNQPQHF
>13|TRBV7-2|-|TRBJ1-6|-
TGTGCCAGCAGCTCTAGTTCGGGGTCACCCCTCCACTTT
CASSSSSGSPLHF
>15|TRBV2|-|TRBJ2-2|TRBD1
TGTGCCAGCAGTGAAGACAGGGGAGATGTCGGGGAGCTGTTTTTT
CASSEDRGDVGELFF
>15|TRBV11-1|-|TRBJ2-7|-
TGTGCCAGCAGCTTAGACGGTGGCGGGCGCTACGAGCAGTACTTC
CASSLDGGGRYEQYF
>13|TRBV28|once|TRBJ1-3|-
TGTGCCAGCAGTCCTCAGGCTGGAAACACCATATATTTT
CASSPQAGNTIYF
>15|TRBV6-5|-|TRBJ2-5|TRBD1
TGTGCCAGCAGCCCCGGGACAGACAATTTAGAGACCCAGTACTTC
CASSPGTDNLETQYF
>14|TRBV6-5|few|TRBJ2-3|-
TGTGCCAGCAGCTACAGGGCTAGCACAGATACGCAGTATTTT
CASSYRASTDTQYF
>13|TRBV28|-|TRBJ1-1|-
TGTGCCAGCAGGGGGGGGCTAAACACTGAAGCTTTCTTT
CASRGGLNTEAFF
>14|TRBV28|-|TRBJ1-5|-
TGTGCCAGCAGTTTAGGGCAGGCCCCGAAGCCCCAGCATTTT
CASSLGQAPKPQHF
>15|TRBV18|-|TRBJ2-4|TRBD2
TGTGCCAGCTCACTACTCAGGGAGGGAAGAAACATTCAGTACTTC
CASSLLREGRNIQYF
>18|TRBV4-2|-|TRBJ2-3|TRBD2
TGTGCCAGCAGCCAAGGACTAGCGGGAGGGGGAACATTGGATACGCAGTATTTT
CASSQGLAGGGTLDTQYF
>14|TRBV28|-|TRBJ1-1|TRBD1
TGTGCCAGCAGACCCGGGACAGTGAACACTGAAGCTTTCTTT
CASRPGTVNTEAFF
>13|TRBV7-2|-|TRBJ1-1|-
TGTGCCAGCAGCTTAACCCGGAACACTGAAGCTTTCTTT
CASSLTRNTEAFF
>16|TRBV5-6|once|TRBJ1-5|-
TGTGCCAGCAGCTTGGCTTCGGGGCCACCAGATCAGCCCCAGCATTTT
CASSLASGPPDQPQHF
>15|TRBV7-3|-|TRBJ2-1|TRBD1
TGTGCCAGCAGCCCCCGGGACAGGGCGGGCAATGAGCAGTTCTTC
CASSPRDRAGNEQFF
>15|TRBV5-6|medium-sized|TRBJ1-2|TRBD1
TGTGCCAGCAGCTCGTTAACAGGGGGGAACTATGGCTACACCTTC
CASSSLTGGNYGYTF
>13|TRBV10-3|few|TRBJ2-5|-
TGTGCCCACGGCAAGAGAGCCGAAGAGACCCAGTACTTC
CAHGKRAEETQYF
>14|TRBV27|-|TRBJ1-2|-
TGTGCCAGCAGTTATCGGGGGACTAACTATGGCTACACCTTC
CASSYRGTNYGYTF
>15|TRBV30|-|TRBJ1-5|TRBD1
TGTGCCTGGAGTCAGCCGGGACAGTTAAATCAGCCCCAGCATTTT
CAWSQPGQLNQPQHF
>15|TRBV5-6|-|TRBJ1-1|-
TGTGCCAGCAGCTTGGGCGACAGAAGAGACACTGAAGCTTTCTTT
CASSLGDRRDTEAFF
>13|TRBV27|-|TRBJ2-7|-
TGTGCCAGCAGTTCACTCCCCGGGGGCGAGCAGTACTTC
CASSSLPGGEQYF
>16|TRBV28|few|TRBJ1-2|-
TGTGCCAGCAGTTTATCGCCCTCGGGCCCACCTTGGGGCTACACCTTC
CASSLSPSGPPWGYTF
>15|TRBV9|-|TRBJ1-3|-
TGTGCCAGCAGCGAGCCGGCTGCCTCTGGAAACACCATATATTTT
CASSEPAASGNTIYF
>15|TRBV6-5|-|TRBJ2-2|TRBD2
TGTGCCAGCAGTTCCAGCGGGATTCGGCACGGGGAGCTGTTTTTT
CASSSSGIRHGELFF
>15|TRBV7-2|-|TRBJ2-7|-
TGTGCCAGCAGCTTAAAATGGGGGCCGGTCTACGAGCAGTACTTC
CASSLKWGPVYEQYF
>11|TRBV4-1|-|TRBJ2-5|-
TGCGCCAGCAGCCAAACTGAGACCCAGTACTTC
CASSQTETQYF
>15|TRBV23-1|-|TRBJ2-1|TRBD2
TGCGCCAGCAGTCAAGGGGCTAGCGGGAGGAATGAGCAGTTCTTC
CASSQGASGRNEQFF
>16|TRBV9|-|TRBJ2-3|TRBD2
TGTGCCAGCAGCCCAGGAGCGGGAGGTAGAACAGATACGCAGTATTTT
CASSPGAGGRTDTQYF
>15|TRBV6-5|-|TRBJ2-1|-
TGTGCCAGCAGAGTCCCCGGGACTCGCGGCAATGAGCAGTTCTTC
CASRVPGTRGNEQFF